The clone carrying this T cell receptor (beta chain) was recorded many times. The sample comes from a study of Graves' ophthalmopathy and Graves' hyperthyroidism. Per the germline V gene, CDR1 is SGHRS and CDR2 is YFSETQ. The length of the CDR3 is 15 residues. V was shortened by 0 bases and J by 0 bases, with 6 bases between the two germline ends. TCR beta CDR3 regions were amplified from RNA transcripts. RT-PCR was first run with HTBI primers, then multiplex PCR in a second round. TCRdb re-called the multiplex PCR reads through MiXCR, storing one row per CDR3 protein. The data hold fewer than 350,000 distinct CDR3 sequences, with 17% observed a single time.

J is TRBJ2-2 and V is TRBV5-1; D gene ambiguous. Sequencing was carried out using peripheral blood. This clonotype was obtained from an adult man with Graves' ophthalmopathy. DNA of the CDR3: TGCGCCAGCAGCTTGGTCGATTCGAACACCGGGGAGCTGTTTTTT. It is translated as CASSLVDSNTGELFF.